What follows is one TCR beta chain and its context. V was cut by 3 bases and J by 4 bases, with 12 bases left in between. Germline CDR1 is KGHSH and CDR2 is LQKENI. This CDR3 is built from 14 residues. Execution of the assay was at deep level. Sequencing used immunoSEQ multiplex PCR; TCRdb keeps in-frame clones, though not all of them. The data show fewer than 1.8 million clones, about 98.5% seen once. The sample originates from a study of shared clonotypes between healthy human individuals. There were no recent acute infections or vaccinations among the donors, who were healthy HIV-negative adults. The V and J genes are TRBV18 and TRBJ1-2; D perhaps matches TRBD1 (6 bases). This sequence was found in a man aged 25 to 40 in good health. The sample consisted of naive CD4+ T cells sorted from blood. Subset reported: CD45RA+ positively selected. CDR3 protein: CASSPKTGSYGYTF. CDR3 bases: TGTGCCAGCTCACCTAAGACAGGCTCCTATGGCTACACCTTC.